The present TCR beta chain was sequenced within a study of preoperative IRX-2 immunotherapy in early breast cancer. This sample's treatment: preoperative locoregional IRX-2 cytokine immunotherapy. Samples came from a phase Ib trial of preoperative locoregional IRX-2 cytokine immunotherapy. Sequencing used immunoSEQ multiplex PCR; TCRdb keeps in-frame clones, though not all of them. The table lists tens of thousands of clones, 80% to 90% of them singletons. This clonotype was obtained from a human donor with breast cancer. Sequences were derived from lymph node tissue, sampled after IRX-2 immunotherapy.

For the CDR3, the DNA is TGTGCCGCCAGACAGGGTAGGTACACTGAAGCTTTCTTT. Translation: CAARQGRYTEAFF. V is TRBV19 and J is TRBJ1-1; TRBD1 aligns across 7 bases. Germline trimming cut 11 bases from V and 3 bases from J; bases unmatched to any gene: 9. Looked up from germline, CDR1 is LNHDA and CDR2 is SQIVND (reference sequence). The CDR3 consists of 13 residues.